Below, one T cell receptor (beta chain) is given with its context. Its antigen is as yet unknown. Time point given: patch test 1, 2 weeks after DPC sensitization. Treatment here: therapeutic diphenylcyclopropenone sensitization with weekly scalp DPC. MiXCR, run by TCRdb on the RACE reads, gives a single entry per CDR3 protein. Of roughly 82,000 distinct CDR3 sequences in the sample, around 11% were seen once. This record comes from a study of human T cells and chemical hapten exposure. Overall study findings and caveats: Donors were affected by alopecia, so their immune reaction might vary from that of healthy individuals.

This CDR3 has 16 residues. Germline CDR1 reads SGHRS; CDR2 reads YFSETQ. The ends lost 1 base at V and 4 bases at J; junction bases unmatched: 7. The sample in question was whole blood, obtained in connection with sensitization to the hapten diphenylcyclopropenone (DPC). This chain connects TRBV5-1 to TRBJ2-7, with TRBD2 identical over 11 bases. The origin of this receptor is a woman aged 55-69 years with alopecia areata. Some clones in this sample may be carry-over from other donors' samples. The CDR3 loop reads CASSLRASGGLYEQYF. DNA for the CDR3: TGCGCCAGCAGCTTGCGTGCTAGCGGGGGGCTGTACGAGCAGTACTTC.